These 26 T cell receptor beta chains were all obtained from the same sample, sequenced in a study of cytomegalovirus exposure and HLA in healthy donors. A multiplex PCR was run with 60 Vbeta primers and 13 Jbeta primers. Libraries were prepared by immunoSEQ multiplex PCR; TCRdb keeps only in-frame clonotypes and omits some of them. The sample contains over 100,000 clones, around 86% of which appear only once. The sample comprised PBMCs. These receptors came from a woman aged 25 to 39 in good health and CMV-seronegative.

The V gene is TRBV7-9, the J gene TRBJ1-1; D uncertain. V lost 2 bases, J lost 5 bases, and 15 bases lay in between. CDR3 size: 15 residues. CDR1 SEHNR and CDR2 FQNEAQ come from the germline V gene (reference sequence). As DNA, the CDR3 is TGTGCCAGCAGCTTAATGGGCCCTGGGAGGACTGAAGCTTTCTTT. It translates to CASSLMGPGRTEAFF.

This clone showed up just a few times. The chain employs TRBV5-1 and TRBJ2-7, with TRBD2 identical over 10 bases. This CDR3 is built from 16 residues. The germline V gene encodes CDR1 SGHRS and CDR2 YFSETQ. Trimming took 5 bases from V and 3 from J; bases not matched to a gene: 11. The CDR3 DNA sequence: TGCGCCAGCAGACCCTTCCCCACTAGCGGGGTCTACGAGCAGTACTTC. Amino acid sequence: CASRPFPTSGVYEQYF. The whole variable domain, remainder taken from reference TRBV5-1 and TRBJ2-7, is KAGVTQTPRYLIKTRGQQVTLSCSPISGHRSVSWYQQTPGQGLQFLFEYFSETQRNKGNFPGRFSGRQFSNSRSEMNVSTLELGDSALYLCASRPFPTSGVYEQYFGPGTRLTVT.

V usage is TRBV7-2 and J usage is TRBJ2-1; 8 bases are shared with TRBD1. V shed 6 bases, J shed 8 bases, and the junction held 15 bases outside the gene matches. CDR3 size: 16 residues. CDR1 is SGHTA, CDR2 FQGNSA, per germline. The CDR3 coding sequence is TGTGCCAGCAGGCAACATCGGGACAGGCCTTTGGATGAGCAGTTCTTC. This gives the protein CASRQHRDRPLDEQFF.

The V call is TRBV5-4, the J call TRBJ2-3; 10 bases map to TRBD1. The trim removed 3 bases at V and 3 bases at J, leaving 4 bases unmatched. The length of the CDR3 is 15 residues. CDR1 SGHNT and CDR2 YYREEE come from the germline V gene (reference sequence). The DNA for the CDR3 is TGTGCCAGCAGCTCCCCGGGACAGGGGACAGATACGCAGTATTTT. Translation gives CASSSPGQGTDTQYF.

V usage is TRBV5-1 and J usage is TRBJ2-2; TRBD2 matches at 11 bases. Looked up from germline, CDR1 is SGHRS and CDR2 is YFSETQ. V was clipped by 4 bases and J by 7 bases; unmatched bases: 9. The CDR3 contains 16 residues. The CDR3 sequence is CASSLGGTSGDGELFF. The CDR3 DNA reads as TGCGCCAGCAGCCTGGGTGGGACTAGCGGAGACGGGGAGCTGTTTTTT.

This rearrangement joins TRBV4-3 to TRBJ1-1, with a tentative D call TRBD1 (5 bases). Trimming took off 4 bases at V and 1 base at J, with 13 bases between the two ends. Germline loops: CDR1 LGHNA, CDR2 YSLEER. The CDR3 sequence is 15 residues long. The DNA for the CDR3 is TGCGCCAGCAGCCGCTCGCGGGGGGGGAACACTGAAGCTTTCTTT. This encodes CASSRSRGGNTEAFF.

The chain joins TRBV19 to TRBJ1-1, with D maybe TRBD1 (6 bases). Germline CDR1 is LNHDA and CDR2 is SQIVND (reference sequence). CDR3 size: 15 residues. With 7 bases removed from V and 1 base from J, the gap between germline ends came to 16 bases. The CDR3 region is CASNLRGLQNTEAFF. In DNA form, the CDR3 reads TGTGCCAGTAACCTTAGGGGGTTGCAGAACACTGAAGCTTTCTTT.

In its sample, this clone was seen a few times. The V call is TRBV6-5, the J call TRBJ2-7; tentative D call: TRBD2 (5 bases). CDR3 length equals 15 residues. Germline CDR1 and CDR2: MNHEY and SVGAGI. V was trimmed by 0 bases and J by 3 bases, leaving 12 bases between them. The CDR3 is CASSYSVLARYEQYF. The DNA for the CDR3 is TGTGCCAGCAGTTACTCGGTTCTAGCTCGCTACGAGCAGTACTTC.

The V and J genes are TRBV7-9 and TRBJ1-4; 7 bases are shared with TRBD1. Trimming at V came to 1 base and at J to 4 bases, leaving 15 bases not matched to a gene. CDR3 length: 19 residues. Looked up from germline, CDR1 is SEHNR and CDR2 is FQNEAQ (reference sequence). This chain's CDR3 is CASSLETYQTGLGNEKLFF. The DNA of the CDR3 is TGTGCCAGCAGCTTAGAGACCTACCAGACAGGGCTAGGTAATGAAAAACTGTTTTTT.

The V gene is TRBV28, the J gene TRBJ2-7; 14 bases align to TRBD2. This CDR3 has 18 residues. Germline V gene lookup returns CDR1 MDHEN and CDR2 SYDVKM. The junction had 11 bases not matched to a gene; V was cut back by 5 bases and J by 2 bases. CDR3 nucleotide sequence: TGTGCCAGCAGTAGCGGACTAGCGGGAGGCCAGATCCCCTACGAGCAGTACTTC. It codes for CASSSGLAGGQIPYEQYF.

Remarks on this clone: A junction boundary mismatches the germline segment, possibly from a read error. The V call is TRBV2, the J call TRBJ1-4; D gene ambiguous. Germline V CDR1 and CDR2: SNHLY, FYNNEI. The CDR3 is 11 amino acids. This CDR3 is CATSGPEKLFF. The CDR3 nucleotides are TGTGCCACCAGTGGGCCCGAAAAACTGTTTTTT.

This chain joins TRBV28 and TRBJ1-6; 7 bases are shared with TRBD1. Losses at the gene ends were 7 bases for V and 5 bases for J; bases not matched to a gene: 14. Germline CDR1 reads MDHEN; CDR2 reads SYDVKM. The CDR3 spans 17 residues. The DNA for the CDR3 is TGTGCCAGCAACGCCTCGGGACAGCGAAGCCATAATTCACCCCTCCACTTT. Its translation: CASNASGQRSHNSPLHF.

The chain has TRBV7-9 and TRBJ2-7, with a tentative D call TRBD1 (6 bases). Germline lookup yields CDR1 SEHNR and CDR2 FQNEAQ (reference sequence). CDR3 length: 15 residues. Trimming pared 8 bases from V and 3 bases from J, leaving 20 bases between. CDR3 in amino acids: CASLGAPPGIYEQYF. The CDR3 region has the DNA TGTGCCAGCTTGGGGGCCCCCCCGGGTATCTACGAGCAGTACTTC.

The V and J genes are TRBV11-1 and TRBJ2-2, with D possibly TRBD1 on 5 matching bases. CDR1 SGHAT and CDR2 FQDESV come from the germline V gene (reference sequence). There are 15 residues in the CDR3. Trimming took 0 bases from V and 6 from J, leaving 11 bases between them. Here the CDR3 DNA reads TGTGCCAGCAGCTTAGCGGGGCCCCGGGCCGGGGAGCTGTTTTTT. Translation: CASSLAGPRAGELFF.

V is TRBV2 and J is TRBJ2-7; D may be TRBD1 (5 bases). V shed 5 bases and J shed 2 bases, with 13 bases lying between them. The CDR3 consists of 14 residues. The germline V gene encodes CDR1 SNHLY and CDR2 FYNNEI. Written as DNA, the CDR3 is TGTGCCAGCAGTTCTCAGGGCGTCACCTACGAGCAGTACTTC. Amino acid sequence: CASSSQGVTYEQYF.

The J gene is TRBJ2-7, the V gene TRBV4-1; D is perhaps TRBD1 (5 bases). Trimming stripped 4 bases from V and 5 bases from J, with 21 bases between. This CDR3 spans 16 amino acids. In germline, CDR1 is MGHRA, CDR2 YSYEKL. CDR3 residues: CASSPRVQVNPHEQYF. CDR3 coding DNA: TGCGCCAGCAGCCCTCGGGTACAGGTCAATCCCCACGAGCAGTACTTC.

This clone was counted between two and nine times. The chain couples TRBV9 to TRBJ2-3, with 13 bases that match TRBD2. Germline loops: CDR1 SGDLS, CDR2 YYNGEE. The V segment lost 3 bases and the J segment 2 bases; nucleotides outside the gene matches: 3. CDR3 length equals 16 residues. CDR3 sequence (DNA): TGTGCCAGCAGCGCCGGACTAGCGGGAGTCACAGATACGCAGTATTTT. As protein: CASSAGLAGVTDTQYF.

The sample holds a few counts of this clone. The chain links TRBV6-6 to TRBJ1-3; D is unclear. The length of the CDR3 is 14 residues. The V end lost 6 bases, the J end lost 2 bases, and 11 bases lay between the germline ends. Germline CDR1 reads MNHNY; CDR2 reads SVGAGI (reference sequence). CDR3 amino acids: CASSSPGTGNTIYF. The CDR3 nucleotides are TGTGCCAGCAGCTCGCCAGGAACTGGAAACACCATATATTTT.

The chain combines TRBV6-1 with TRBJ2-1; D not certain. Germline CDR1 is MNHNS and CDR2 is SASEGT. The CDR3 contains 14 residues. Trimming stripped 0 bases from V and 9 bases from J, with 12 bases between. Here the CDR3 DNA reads TGTGCCAGCAGTGAAGCGCGGCGGAGCGTTGAGCAGTTCTTC. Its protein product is CASSEARRSVEQFF.

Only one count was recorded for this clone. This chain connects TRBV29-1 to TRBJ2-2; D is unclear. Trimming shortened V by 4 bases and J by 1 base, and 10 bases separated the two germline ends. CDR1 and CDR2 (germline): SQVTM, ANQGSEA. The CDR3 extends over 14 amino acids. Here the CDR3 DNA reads TGCAGCGTTGGTCTCAGTTTGAACACCGGGGAGCTGTTTTTT. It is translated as CSVGLSLNTGELFF.

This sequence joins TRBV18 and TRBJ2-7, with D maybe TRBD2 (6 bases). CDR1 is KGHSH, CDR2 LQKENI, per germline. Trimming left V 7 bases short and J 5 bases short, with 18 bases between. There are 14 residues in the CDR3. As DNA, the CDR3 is TGTGCCAGCTACGGAGGGCCCCGGAAAAACGAGCAGTACTTC. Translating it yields CASYGGPRKNEQYF.

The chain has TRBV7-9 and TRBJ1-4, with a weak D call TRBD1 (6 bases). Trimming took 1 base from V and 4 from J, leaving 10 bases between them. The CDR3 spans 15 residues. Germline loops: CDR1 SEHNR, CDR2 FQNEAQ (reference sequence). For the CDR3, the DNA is TGTGCCAGCAGCTTAGGGACAGATGTTAATGAAAAACTGTTTTTT. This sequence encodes CASSLGTDVNEKLFF.

The CDR3 spells CASSWTSATYNEQFF. CDR3 DNA: TGTGCCAGCAGCTGGACTAGCGCGACCTACAATGAGCAGTTCTTC. The chain is built from TRBV7-2 and TRBJ2-1; 9 bases line up with TRBD2. The CDR3 spans 15 residues. The germline V gene encodes CDR1 SGHTA and CDR2 FQGNSA. Germline trimming cut 4 bases from V and 2 bases from J; bases unmatched to any gene: 3.

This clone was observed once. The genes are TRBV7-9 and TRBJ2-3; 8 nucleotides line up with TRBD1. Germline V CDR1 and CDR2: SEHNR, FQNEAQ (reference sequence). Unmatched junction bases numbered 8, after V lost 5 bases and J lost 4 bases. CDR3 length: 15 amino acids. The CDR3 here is CASSATGGISDTQYF. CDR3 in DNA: TGTGCCAGCAGCGCAACAGGGGGTATTTCAGATACGCAGTATTTT.

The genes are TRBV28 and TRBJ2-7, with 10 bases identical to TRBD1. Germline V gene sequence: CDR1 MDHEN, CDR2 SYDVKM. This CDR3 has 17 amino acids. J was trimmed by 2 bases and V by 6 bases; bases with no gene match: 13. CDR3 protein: CASSYSLWGQGTYEQYF. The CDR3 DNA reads TGTGCCAGCAGCTATTCACTTTGGGGACAGGGGACCTACGAGCAGTACTTC.

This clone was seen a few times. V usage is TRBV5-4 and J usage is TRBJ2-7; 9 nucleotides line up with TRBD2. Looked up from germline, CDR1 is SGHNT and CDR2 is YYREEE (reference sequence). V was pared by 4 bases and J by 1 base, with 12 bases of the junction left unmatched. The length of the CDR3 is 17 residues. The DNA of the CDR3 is TGTGCCAGCAGCGTTGTGGCTACTCTAGCGGGATCCTACGAGCAGTACTTC. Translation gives CASSVVATLAGSYEQYF.